The 20 T cell receptor beta chains below come from one sample, sequenced in a study of T cells after yellow fever vaccination. TCRdb analysed the 5' RACE reads with MiXCR anew, one entry per CDR3 protein. The sample contains about 240,000 distinct CDR3 sequences, 6.9% of which appear only once. Sequenced here: CD4+ T cells sorted from PBMCs, sampled 15 days after the yellow fever booster vaccination. Receptors were obtained from a man younger than 45 who received the YFV17D yellow fever vaccine.

V usage is TRBV10-3 and J usage is TRBJ2-5; perhaps TRBD2 as D (5 bases). The germline V and J ends were trimmed by 3 bases and 3 bases, with 14 bases remaining between them. Germline CDR1 reads ENHRY; CDR2 reads SYGVKD. The CDR3 loop spans 15 amino acids. CDR3 amino acids: CAISDRRSEKETQYF. The CDR3 bases are TGTGCCATCAGTGATAGGAGGTCTGAGAAAGAGACCCAGTACTTC.

V gene TRBV6-1 combines with J gene TRBJ1-5, with unresolved D. V was trimmed by 6 bases and J by 0 bases, leaving 6 bases between them. Germline CDR1 reads MNHNS; CDR2 reads SASEGT. This CDR3 spans 13 amino acids. The CDR3 is CASRKNSNQPQHF. The CDR3 bases are TGTGCCAGCAGGAAGAATAGCAATCAGCCCCAGCATTTT.

This clonotype was recorded at least ten times. The gene calls are TRBV28 and TRBJ1-2; no reliable D call. The germline V gene encodes CDR1 MDHEN and CDR2 SYDVKM. The CDR3 consists of 12 residues. Trimming removed 3 bases from V and 5 bases from J, with 7 bases in between. The CDR3 region is CASSLQQYGYTF. Here the CDR3 DNA reads TGTGCCAGCAGTTTGCAACAGTATGGCTACACCTTC.

CDR3 DNA sequence: TGTGCCAGCGCCAGTGGCCCCGGGGAGCTGTTTTTT. It is translated as CASASGPGELFF. The V call is TRBV19, the J call TRBJ2-2; D gene unclear. The V gene lost 9 bases and the J gene lost 6 bases, with 11 bases spanning the gap. In germline, CDR1 is LNHDA, CDR2 SQIVND (reference sequence). This CDR3 spans 12 amino acids.

This clonotype was found a few times. V is TRBV2 and J is TRBJ2-1; D unclear. The ends were cut back, 7 bases at V and 0 bases at J, with 19 bases in the middle. The length of the CDR3 is 17 residues. CDR1 SNHLY and CDR2 FYNNEI come from the germline V gene. The CDR3 region is CASKARALEFSYNEQFF. In nucleotides, the CDR3 is TGTGCCAGCAAAGCCCGGGCCTTGGAATTCTCCTACAATGAGCAGTTCTTC.

The V and J genes are TRBV15 and TRBJ2-1; a weak D match, TRBD2 (6 bases). The CDR3 covers 18 residues. Per the germline V gene, CDR1 is LNHNV and CDR2 is YYDKDF (reference sequence). V lost 0 bases, J lost 2 bases, and 17 bases lay in between. The CDR3 coding sequence is TGTGCCACCAGCAGAGAGAGCGGCCGGAGGGGCGCCTACAATGAGCAGTTCTTC. Its protein product is CATSRESGRRGAYNEQFF.

The sample holds a few counts of this clonotype. The genes are TRBV24-1 and TRBJ2-3; 8 positions match TRBD2. With 4 bases clipped from V and 0 bases from J, the junction kept 14 bases outside the gene matches. This CDR3 is 19 amino acids long. Per germline, CDR1 KGHDR and CDR2 SFDVKD. As DNA, the CDR3 is TGTGCCACCAGTGAGGCCGTTTCGAGCGGGAGACATAGCACAGATACGCAGTATTTT. This translates into CATSEAVSSGRHSTDTQYF.

This sequence joins TRBV15 and TRBJ2-5; no clear D. The CDR3 consists of 15 residues. V dropped 1 base and J dropped 3 bases, with 12 bases sitting between them. Germline CDR1 reads LNHNV; CDR2 reads YYDKDF (reference sequence). CDR3 residues: CATSRVATPEETQYF. In nucleotides, the CDR3 is TGTGCCACCAGCAGAGTGGCGACTCCAGAAGAGACCCAGTACTTC.

There are a few counts of this clonotype. The J gene is TRBJ2-3, the V gene TRBV15; 8 bases map to TRBD2. The germline V gene has CDR1 LNHNV and CDR2 YYDKDF (reference sequence). The CDR3 loop spans 16 amino acids. Trimming at V came to 4 bases and at J to 0 bases, leaving 6 bases not matched to a gene. CDR3 DNA sequence: TGTGCCACCAGCACACGACTAGCGTCTAGCACAGATACGCAGTATTTT. Translation gives CATSTRLASSTDTQYF.

This clonotype has a count of ten or more. The genes are TRBV18 and TRBJ2-7, with 10 bases fitting TRBD2. Trimming took 4 bases from V and 3 from J; bases not matched to a gene: 15. Germline loops: CDR1 KGHSH, CDR2 LQKENI. This CDR3 is built from 18 residues. CDR3 sequence reads: CASSQRVRLGLADYEQYF. The CDR3 DNA reads as TGTGCCAGCTCACAGAGGGTACGACTCGGACTAGCGGACTACGAGCAGTACTTC.

The V call is TRBV29-1, the J call TRBJ2-4, with D perhaps matching TRBD2 (6 bases). V was pared by 2 bases and J by 0 bases, with 11 bases between. The CDR3 extends over 15 amino acids. Germline CDR1 reads SQVTM; CDR2 reads ANQGSEA. CDR3 sequence: CSVEFGGIAKNIQYF. In DNA form, the CDR3 reads TGCAGCGTTGAATTTGGCGGGATAGCCAAAAACATTCAGTACTTC.

This chain uses TRBV7-8 with TRBJ2-5, with D possibly matching TRBD1 (5 bases). Germline values: CDR1 SGHVS, CDR2 FQNEAQ. Deletions cut 2 bases from V and 5 bases from J, with 12 bases between. The CDR3 sequence is 14 residues long. CDR3 amino acids: CASSLQGKEETQYF. CDR3 DNA: TGTGCCAGCAGCTTACAGGGAAAGGAGGAGACCCAGTACTTC.

This clonotype appeared a few times. The chain combines TRBV28 with TRBJ2-5; D perhaps matches TRBD1 (7 bases). V lost 4 bases and J 7 bases, leaving 16 bases between the germline ends. Germline V gives CDR1 MDHEN, CDR2 SYDVKM. The CDR3 has 14 residues. For the CDR3, the DNA is TGTGCCAGCAGTTCCCCGGGGGCAGGGGGGACCCAGTACTTC. Translating it yields CASSSPGAGGTQYF.

The gene calls are TRBV4-3 and TRBJ2-3; no definite D call. Looked up from germline, CDR1 is LGHNA and CDR2 is YSLEER. CDR3 size: 16 residues. Trimming cost V 0 bases and J 5 bases, with 15 bases left between them. The CDR3 here is CASSQDRRVGLDTQYF. In nucleotides, the CDR3 is TGCGCCAGCAGCCAAGATCGGCGAGTAGGCTTAGATACGCAGTATTTT.

This clonotype was observed at least ten times. The chain combines TRBV29-1 with TRBJ2-3; D is undetermined. The CDR3 totals 12 residues. V was cut by 1 base and J by 3 bases, with 5 bases left in between. Per the germline V gene, CDR1 is SQVTM and CDR2 is ANQGSEA. The CDR3 is CSVEAATDTQYF. CDR3 in DNA: TGCAGCGTTGAAGCCGCAACAGATACGCAGTATTTT.

This rearrangement joins TRBV7-9 to TRBJ1-1, with D maybe TRBD1 (6 bases). Trimming took 0 bases from V and 6 from J, leaving 17 bases between them. Germline lookup yields CDR1 SEHNR and CDR2 FQNEAQ (reference sequence). The CDR3 loop spans 16 amino acids. The CDR3: CASSLAGQGSKSEAFF. In DNA, the CDR3 is TGTGCCAGCAGCTTAGCGGGGCAGGGGAGTAAATCTGAAGCTTTCTTT.

This clonotype was counted ten times or more. The chain combines TRBV29-1 with TRBJ2-1; D is perhaps TRBD2 (5 bases). CDR3 length: 14 amino acids. V lost 2 bases and J lost 1, with 9 bases in between. Germline CDR1 and CDR2: SQVTM and ANQGSEA. The CDR3 protein is CSVESGRSYNEQFF. In DNA form, the CDR3 reads TGCAGCGTTGAAAGCGGCAGATCCTACAATGAGCAGTTCTTC.

This clonotype has more than one count but fewer than ten. The genes are TRBV20-1 and TRBJ2-7; 13 nucleotides align to TRBD2. CDR1 is DFQATT and CDR2 is SNEGSKA in the germline V gene (reference sequence). The CDR3 extends over 15 amino acids. Trimming at V came to 2 bases and at J to 3 bases, leaving 4 bases not matched to a gene. DNA of the CDR3: TGCAGTGCTAGACCGGGACTAGCGGGAATCTACGAGCAGTACTTC. As protein: CSARPGLAGIYEQYF.

This clonotype was detected ten times or more. The rearrangement links TRBV28 to TRBJ2-5; no definite D call. CDR1 is MDHEN, CDR2 SYDVKM, per germline. V was cut by 10 bases and J by 3 bases, with 15 bases left in between. The CDR3 runs 13 residues. CDR3 protein: CATIDLSKETQYF. The CDR3 coding sequence is TGTGCCACCATCGACCTATCCAAAGAGACCCAGTACTTC.

In nucleotides, the CDR3 is TGCGCCAGCAGCTTGCGGGTATCGGGCACCGGGGAGCTGTTTTTT. The encoded protein is CASSLRVSGTGELFF. The chain employs TRBV5-1 and TRBJ2-2, with D unclear. CDR1 and CDR2 from the germline V gene are SGHRS and YFSETQ. V dropped 1 base and J dropped 4 bases, with 11 bases sitting between them. The CDR3 has 15 amino acids.